In this sample, the clone carrying this TCR beta chain turned up many times. The antigen is not known. This CDR3 is built from 15 residues. V lost 4 bases, J lost 6 bases, and 7 bases stayed unmatched. Germline V gives CDR1 SGHVS, CDR2 FQNEAQ. The data originate from a study of tumor and adjacent non-tumor tissue in lung cancer. Study summary: Patients comprised about eleven adenocarcinoma, 2 squamous cell carcinoma and 1 small cell lung cancer. Findings of the study overall: Top 100 clones took a larger repertoire share in normal lung. Compared with tumor, normal lung showed significantly lower TCR diversity.

Three rounds of nested PCR, following a modified ARM-PCR protocol, produced the TCRbeta library. Each CDR3 protein gets one entry after TCRdb re-called the multiplex PCR reads with MiXCR. Of tens of thousands of distinct CDR3 sequences listed, 55% to 75% are singletons. RNA was extracted from bulk tissue without any cell sorting. Sequencing was done on a sample of lung tumor tissue. The TCR comes from a woman in her forties with non-small cell lung cancer. The rearrangement links TRBV7-8 to TRBJ2-3; TRBD2 matches at 10 bases. The CDR3 nucleotides read TGTGCCAGCAGCTCCAGCGGGGGGGCTTATGATACGCAGTATTTT. It is translated as CASSSSGGAYDTQYF.